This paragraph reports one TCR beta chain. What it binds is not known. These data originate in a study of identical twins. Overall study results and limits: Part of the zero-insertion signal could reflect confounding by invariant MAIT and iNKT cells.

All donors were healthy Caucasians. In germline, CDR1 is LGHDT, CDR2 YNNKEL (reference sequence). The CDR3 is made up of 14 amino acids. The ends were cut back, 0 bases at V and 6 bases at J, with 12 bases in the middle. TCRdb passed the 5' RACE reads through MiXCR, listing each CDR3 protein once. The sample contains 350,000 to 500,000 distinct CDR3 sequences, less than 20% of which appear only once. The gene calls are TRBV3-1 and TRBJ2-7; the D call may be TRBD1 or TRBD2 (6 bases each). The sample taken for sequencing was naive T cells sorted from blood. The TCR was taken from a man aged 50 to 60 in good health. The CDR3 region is CASSQDRGRGEQYF. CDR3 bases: TGTGCCAGCAGCCAAGATCGGGGGCGAGGCGAGCAGTACTTC.